Shown below are 15 T cell receptor beta chains from a single sample sequenced in a study of regulatory T cells in long-lasting Graves disease. Arm-PCR of CDR3 regions and iRepertoire HTBI primers were used to build TCR beta libraries. MiXCR was run by TCRdb on the multiplex PCR reads, yielding one entry per CDR3 protein. Of 430,000 or so distinct CDR3 sequences detected, over 20% appear once; the ten largest clones hold approximately 14%. As for time point: persistent/refractory GD, antithyroid drugs over 5 years with positive TRAb. Making the TCR library involved RNA that had been extracted from PBMCs. The sequencing used peripheral blood mononuclear cells (PBMCs), collected when the disease was refractory, from a patient treated with antithyroid drugs. These receptors all stem from a female donor with Graves disease.

This clonotype was detected a few times. V gene TRBV6-2 or TRBV6-3 combines with J gene TRBJ2-5; 11 bases are shared with TRBD1. Germline V gene sequence: CDR1 MNHEY, CDR2 SVGEGT. Unmatched junction bases numbered 6, after V lost 5 bases and J lost 4 bases. This CDR3 spans 15 amino acids. The CDR3 DNA reads as TGTGCCAGCAGTCGACCCGGGACAGGGGGAGAGACCCAGTACTTC. This translates into CASSRPGTGGETQYF.

CDR3 DNA: TGTGCCAGCAGTGAATCGAAAGCTCTCGGGAGCACTGAAGCTTTCTTT. It specifies CASSESKALGSTEAFF. The rearrangement joins TRBV25-1 to TRBJ1-1; no firm D call. V lost 1 base and J lost 4, with 16 bases in between. CDR1 is MGHDK, CDR2 SYGVNS, per germline. This CDR3 is built from 16 residues.

Ten or more counts support this clonotype. This chain joins TRBV27 and TRBJ2-7; the D gene is possibly TRBD2 (5 bases). Germline V gene sequence: CDR1 MNHEY, CDR2 SMNVEV (reference sequence). This CDR3 has 13 amino acids. V was cut by 0 bases and J by 2 bases, with 5 bases left in between. CDR3 DNA sequence: TGTGCCAGCAGTTTATCGGAGGCCTACGAGCAGTACTTC. It codes for CASSLSEAYEQYF.

V gene TRBV20-1 combines with J gene TRBJ1-2; the match to TRBD1 covers 7 bases. Per germline, CDR1 DFQATT and CDR2 SNEGSKA (reference sequence). J gave up 8 bases and V 3 bases, and 6 bases lay outside the gene matches. The length of the CDR3 is 12 residues. The CDR3 protein is CSASQGGRGYTF. DNA of the CDR3: TGCAGTGCTAGCCAGGGGGGCAGGGGCTACACCTTC.

This clonotype was observed at least ten times. The chain is built from TRBV28 and TRBJ2-7; D may be TRBD1 (6 bases). V dropped 8 bases and J dropped 3 bases, with 11 bases sitting between them. This CDR3 has 12 residues. CDR1 is MDHEN and CDR2 is SYDVKM in the germline V gene. CDR3 sequence (DNA): TGTGCCAGCGCGACAGGACTCTACGAGCAGTACTTC. Residues: CASATGLYEQYF.

This clonotype was recorded a few times. V usage is TRBV7-7 and J usage is TRBJ2-2; 8 nucleotides agree with TRBD2. Germline CDR1 and CDR2: SSHAT and FNYEAQ (reference sequence). The CDR3 contains 11 residues. The CDR3 sequence is CASGVGGELFF. Here the CDR3 DNA reads TGTGCTAGCGGGGTCGGCGGGGAGCTGTTTTTT.

The sample holds many counts of this clonotype. The chain combines TRBV10-3 with TRBJ1-5; 8 bases align to TRBD1. This CDR3 is 14 amino acids long. With V trimmed by 5 bases and J by 6 bases, 6 bases remained unmatched. The germline V gene encodes CDR1 ENHRY and CDR2 SYGVKD. CDR3 in amino acids: CAISPDRAGQPQHF. In DNA form, the CDR3 reads TGTGCCATCAGTCCGGACAGGGCGGGTCAGCCCCAGCATTTT.

This clonotype was seen only a few times. Sequence at one end of the junction differs from germline and may be a read error. V is TRBV15 and J is TRBJ2-4, with D maybe TRBD2 (5 bases). From germline, CDR1 is LNHNV and CDR2 YYDKDF (reference sequence). The CDR3 spans 14 residues. The CDR3 loop reads CATSGEGTKNIQYF. As DNA, the CDR3 is TGTGCCACCAGCGGAGAGGGTACCAAAAACATTCAGTACTTC.

The sample holds many counts of this clonotype. This sequence joins TRBV6-1 and TRBJ2-5; 7 bases align to TRBD1. J lost 1 base, V lost 5 bases, and 4 bases had no gene match. The CDR3 covers 14 residues. Germline V lookup: CDR1 MNHNS, CDR2 SASEGT. This CDR3 is CASSTRDSQETQYF. As DNA, the CDR3 is TGTGCCAGCAGTACCCGGGACAGCCAAGAGACCCAGTACTTC.

This clonotype came up a few times. This chain links TRBV19 with TRBJ1-5; maybe TRBD1 (6 bases). There are 15 residues in the CDR3. V lost 5 bases and J lost 2, with 13 bases in between. Germline CDR1 reads LNHDA; CDR2 reads SQIVND (reference sequence). As DNA, the CDR3 is TGTGCCAGTAGTGGGGGCCCGGCGGGCAATCAGCCCCAGCATTTT. This translates into CASSGGPAGNQPQHF. Looking up the rest from reference TRBV19 and TRBJ1-5 gives the full variable domain: DGGITQSPKYLFRKEGQNVTLSCEQNLNHDAMYWYRQDPGQGLRLIYYSQIVNDFQKGDIAEGYSVSREKKESFPLTVTSAQKNPTAFYLCASSGGPAGNQPQHFGDGTRLSIL.

Only a few counts were recorded for this clonotype. The rearrangement joins TRBV29-1 to TRBJ2-5, with a weak D call TRBD1 (5 bases). The CDR3 is made up of 13 amino acids. Trimming shortened V by 3 bases and J by 5 bases, and 13 bases separated the two germline ends. Germline CDR1 reads SQVTM; CDR2 reads ANQGSEA. The CDR3 loop is CSVDDSSRETQYF. The CDR3 coding sequence is TGCAGCGTTGACGACAGTTCCAGGGAGACCCAGTACTTC.

This clonotype was seen many times. The chain combines TRBV20-1 with TRBJ2-3; 8 bases match TRBD1. V shed 3 bases, J shed 6 bases, and the junction held 5 bases outside the gene matches. CDR3 size: 13 residues. The germline CDR1 and CDR2 sequences are DFQATT and SNEGSKA (reference sequence). The CDR3 is CSARARGRDTQYF. CDR3 nucleotide sequence: TGCAGTGCTAGGGCCAGGGGGCGTGATACGCAGTATTTT.

The CDR3 nucleotides read TGTGCCAGCAGCACCCGGGACACCTCCTGGGAGCAGTACTTC. Translated, it gives CASSTRDTSWEQYF. This chain uses TRBV5-6 with TRBJ2-7; possible D gene TRBD1, 6 bases. The CDR3 loop spans 14 amino acids. Trimming cost V 4 bases and J 7 bases, with 18 bases left between them. Germline CDR1 SGHDT, CDR2 YYEEEE. The full variable domain, completed using reference TRBV5-6 and TRBJ2-7, is DAGVTQSPTHLIKTRGQQVTLRCSPKSGHDTVSWYQQALGQGPQFIFQYYEEEERQRGNFPDRFSGHQFPNYSSELNVNALLLGDSALYLCASSTRDTSWEQYFGPGTRLTVT.

The sample holds many counts of this clonotype. The gene calls are TRBV6-1 and TRBJ1-1; D remains unclear. The CDR3 spans 13 residues. The germline CDR1 and CDR2 sequences are MNHNS and SASEGT. Trimming left V 1 base short and J 7 bases short, with 10 bases between. The CDR3 region is CASSEGLKGEAFF. The CDR3 nucleotides read TGTGCCAGCAGTGAAGGGTTAAAGGGTGAAGCTTTCTTT.

V gene TRBV20-1 combines with J gene TRBJ2-1; TRBD2 agrees at 11 bases. The germline CDR1 and CDR2 sequences are DFQATT and SNEGSKA (reference sequence). The CDR3 spans 15 residues. V was pared by 6 bases and J by 8 bases, with 12 bases of the junction left unmatched. The CDR3 nucleotides read TGCAGTGCCGCCTCCGGGACTAGCGGACGCCATGAGCAGTTCTTC. Its translation is CSAASGTSGRHEQFF.